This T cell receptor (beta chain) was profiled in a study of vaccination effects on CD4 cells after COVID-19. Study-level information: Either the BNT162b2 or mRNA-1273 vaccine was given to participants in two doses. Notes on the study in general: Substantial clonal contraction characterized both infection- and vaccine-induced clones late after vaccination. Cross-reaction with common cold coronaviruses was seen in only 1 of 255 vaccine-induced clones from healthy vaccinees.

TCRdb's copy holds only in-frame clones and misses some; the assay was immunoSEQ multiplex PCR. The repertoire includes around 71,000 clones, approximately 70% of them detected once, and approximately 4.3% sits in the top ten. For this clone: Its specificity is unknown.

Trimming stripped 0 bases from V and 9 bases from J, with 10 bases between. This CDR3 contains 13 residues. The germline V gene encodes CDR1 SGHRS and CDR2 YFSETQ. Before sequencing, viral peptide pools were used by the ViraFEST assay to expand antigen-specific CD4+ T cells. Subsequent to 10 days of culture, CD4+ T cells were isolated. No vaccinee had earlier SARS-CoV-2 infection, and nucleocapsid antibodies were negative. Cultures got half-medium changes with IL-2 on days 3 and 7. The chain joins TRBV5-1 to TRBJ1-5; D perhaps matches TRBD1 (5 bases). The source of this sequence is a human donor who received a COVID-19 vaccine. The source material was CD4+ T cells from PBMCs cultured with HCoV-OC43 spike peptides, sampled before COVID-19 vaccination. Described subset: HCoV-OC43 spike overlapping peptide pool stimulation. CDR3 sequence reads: CASSLAGQPPQHF. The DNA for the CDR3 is TGCGCCAGCAGCTTGGCGGGGCAACCGCCCCAGCATTTT.